Each of the 10 T cell receptor beta chains below was sequenced from the same sample in a study of regulatory T cells in long-lasting Graves disease. Assembly of TCR beta libraries relied on iRepertoire HTBI primers together with Arm-PCR of CDR3 regions. One entry per CDR3 protein, called by TCRdb with MiXCR from the multiplex PCR reads. Here the sample spans roughly 360,000 distinct CDR3 sequences, about 23% being singletons. Time point given: persistent/refractory GD, antithyroid drugs over 5 years with positive TRAb. PBMC-extracted RNA yielded the TCR library. The source material was peripheral blood mononuclear cells (PBMCs), sampled when the disease was refractory, from a patient treated with antithyroid drugs. These receptors all come from a woman aged 40 to 55 with Graves disease.

This chain links TRBV27 with TRBJ2-7, with TRBD2 matching over 7 bases. The V segment lost 2 bases and the J segment 0 bases; nucleotides outside the gene matches: 7. CDR1 MNHEY and CDR2 SMNVEV come from the germline V gene (reference sequence). CDR3 size: 16 residues. The CDR3 loop reads CASSLGGGEGSYEQYF. CDR3 coding DNA: TGTGCCAGCAGTTTAGGTGGGGGGGAAGGCTCCTACGAGCAGTACTTC.

There are a few counts of this clonotype. J is TRBJ2-7 and V is TRBV7-2, with D perhaps matching TRBD2 (6 bases). V shed 0 bases and J shed 0 bases, with 12 bases lying between them. The CDR3 is 16 amino acids. Looked up from germline, CDR1 is SGHTA and CDR2 is FQGNSA. The CDR3 reads CASSLAFSGRSYEQYF. DNA for the CDR3: TGTGCCAGCAGCTTAGCCTTTAGCGGACGCTCCTACGAGCAGTACTTC.

J is TRBJ1-2 and V is TRBV28; D possibly corresponds to TRBD1 (6 bases). The ends were cut back, 8 bases at V and 3 bases at J, with 16 bases in the middle. This CDR3 contains 14 residues. The V gene's germline CDR1 is MDHEN and CDR2 SYDVKM. In nucleotides, the CDR3 is TGTGCCAGCGGGCAGGGGAAGAGGTACTATGGCTACACCTTC. Its translation: CASGQGKRYYGYTF.

Points on this clonotype: Germline and junction disagree at one end, which may indicate a read error. This chain uses TRBV12-3 or TRBV12-4 with TRBJ2-2; the D gene is possibly TRBD2 (5 bases). The CDR3 is 15 residues long. The CDR3 DNA reads as TGTGCCAGCACCGGTGGGGTTGGTGGCACCGGGGAGCTGCTTTTT. It codes for CASTGGVGGTGELLF.

This chain links TRBV27 with TRBJ2-5; 9 nucleotides line up with TRBD1. Germline CDR1 is MNHEY and CDR2 is SMNVEV (reference sequence). This CDR3 region has 15 residues. Trimming at V came to 1 base and at J to 5 bases, leaving 5 bases not matched to a gene. CDR3 sequence reads: CASSLLGTGRETQYF. Here the CDR3 DNA reads TGTGCCAGCAGTTTATTGGGGACAGGGAGGGAGACCCAGTACTTC.

Only a few counts were recorded for this clonotype. V usage is TRBV3-1 and J usage is TRBJ1-5; D might be TRBD1 (5 bases). CDR1 and CDR2 (germline): LGHDT, YNNKEL (reference sequence). The length of the CDR3 is 14 residues. Trimming took 3 bases from V and 4 from J, leaving 10 bases between them. Here the CDR3 DNA reads TGTGCCAGCAGCCAGACAGAAACTAATCAGCCCCAGCATTTT. Its protein product is CASSQTETNQPQHF.

This clonotype was detected ten times or more. V and J are TRBV27 and TRBJ1-2; TRBD1 matches at 9 bases. V shed 5 bases and J 4 bases; nucleotides not matched to a gene: 8. Germline V gene lookup returns CDR1 MNHEY and CDR2 SMNVEV (reference sequence). The CDR3 length is 15 residues. The CDR3 DNA reads as TGTGCCAGCAGTCCCGGGACAGGGATTTTCTATGGCTACACCTTC. Residues: CASSPGTGIFYGYTF.

This clonotype was observed many times. The chain carries TRBV11-2 and TRBJ2-5, with D possibly being TRBD2 (5 bases). The CDR3 is 15 amino acids. Germline-derived CDR1 and CDR2 are SGHAT and FQNNGV. V gave up 2 bases and J gave up 9 bases, with 19 bases separating them. The CDR3 nucleotides are TGTGCCAGCAGCTTATTCCCGGAACGGGGTTCGGCCCAGTACTTC. Translating it yields CASSLFPERGSAQYF.

In its sample, this clonotype was seen a few times. This chain connects TRBV7-2 to TRBJ1-1; 7 nucleotides line up with TRBD1. CDR3 size: 15 residues. The V and J ends lost 1 base and 3 bases, in that order; junction bases with no gene match: 5. Germline CDR1 SGHTA, CDR2 FQGNSA. Here the CDR3 DNA reads TGTGCCAGCAGCTTAGAGACAGGGAGGGACACTGAAGCTTTCTTT. Its protein product is CASSLETGRDTEAFF.

The chain couples TRBV25-1 to TRBJ2-7, with D possibly being TRBD1 (5 bases). CDR1 and CDR2 (germline): MGHDK, SYGVNS. The CDR3 extends over 12 amino acids. The V end was cut by 10 bases, the J end by 2 bases, with 12 bases between. This CDR3 reads CATSLGPYEQYF. CDR3 DNA: TGTGCCACTTCGTTGGGGCCCTACGAGCAGTACTTC.